Presented here are 11 T cell receptor beta chains from one specimen sequenced in a study of tumour-infiltrating T cells in Burkitt lymphoma. Here immunoSEQ multiplex PCR was the method, and the copy in TCRdb shows in-frame clones only, minus some. This repertoire shows over a thousand clones, over 8.5% found once; its top ten account for 4.5% to 5.5%. The specimen sequenced was tumor tissue. The receptors derive from a human donor with Burkitt lymphoma.

The V call is TRBV10-1, the J call TRBJ2-7, with unresolved D. This CDR3 is 12 amino acids long. CDR1 and CDR2 from the germline V gene are WNHNN and SYGVQD (reference sequence). Trimming cost V 3 bases and J 1 base, with 4 bases left between them. CDR3 loop: CASSDPSYEQYF. CDR3 nucleotides: TGCGCCAGCAGTGACCCTTCCTACGAGCAGTACTTC.

The chain employs TRBV18 and TRBJ2-2; D remains ambiguous. CDR1 is KGHSH and CDR2 is LQKENI in the germline V gene. V dropped 6 bases and J dropped 3 bases, with 11 bases sitting between them. The CDR3 has 14 residues. The CDR3 coding sequence is TGTGCCAGCTCCCCCTACAGTTACACCGGGGAGCTGTTTTTT. It translates to CASSPYSYTGELFF. Looking up the rest from reference TRBV18 and TRBJ2-2 gives the full variable domain: NAGVMQNPRHLVRRRGQEARLRCSPMKGHSHVYWYRQLPEEGLKFMVYLQKENIIDESGMPKERFSAEFPKEGPSILRIQQVVRGDSAAYFCASSPYSYTGELFFGEGSRLTVL.

On this clone itself: The same CDR3 arises from other DNA sequences in this sample as well. The chain is built from TRBV9 and TRBJ1-1; a possible D gene is TRBD1 (6 bases). CDR1 is SGDLS and CDR2 is YYNGEE in the germline V gene. CDR3 length: 14 residues. Trimming took off 4 bases at V and 0 bases at J, with 10 bases between the two ends. The CDR3 sequence is CASSPGQMNTEAFF. The CDR3, as DNA: TGTGCCAGCAGCCCCGGACAGATGAACACTGAAGCTTTCTTT.

This clone was seen a few times. The V gene is TRBV6-5, the J gene TRBJ2-5, with TRBD2 as a possible D gene (5 bases). Germline V CDR1 and CDR2: MNHEY, SVGAGI. This CDR3 has 14 amino acids. Trimming removed 4 bases at V and 7 bases at J, with 16 bases between. The CDR3 DNA sequence: TGTGCCAGCAGTTTCCGCCCGGACCGGGGGACCCAGTACTTC. This sequence encodes CASSFRPDRGTQYF.

V gene TRBV15 combines with J gene TRBJ1-1; D may be TRBD1 (5 bases). The V end was cut by 0 bases, the J end by 1 base, with 9 bases between. The CDR3 runs 15 residues. Germline V lookup: CDR1 LNHNV, CDR2 YYDKDF (reference sequence). CDR3 sequence reads: CATSRDIGENTEAFF. The CDR3 DNA reads as TGTGCCACCAGCAGAGATATAGGGGAGAACACTGAAGCTTTCTTT.

V gene TRBV5-4 combines with J gene TRBJ2-3; unclear D gene. Germline CDR1 and CDR2: SGHNT and YYREEE (reference sequence). The CDR3 extends over 14 amino acids. V gave up 0 bases and J gave up 0 bases, with 5 bases separating them. CDR3 residues: CASSLEYSTDTQYF. CDR3 bases: TGTGCCAGCAGCTTGGAGTATAGCACAGATACGCAGTATTTT.

This sequence joins TRBV19 and TRBJ1-1; D unclear. CDR1 is LNHDA and CDR2 is SQIVND in the germline V gene (reference sequence). CDR3 length: 12 residues. The germline V and J ends were trimmed by 7 bases and 6 bases, with 12 bases remaining between them. CDR3 protein: CASTPRAPEAFF. In DNA form, the CDR3 reads TGTGCCAGTACCCCCCGAGCGCCTGAAGCTTTCTTT.

The gene calls are TRBV2 and TRBJ2-5, with D uncertain. The CDR3 runs 13 residues. V dropped 1 base and J dropped 5 bases, with 8 bases sitting between them. Germline loops: CDR1 SNHLY, CDR2 FYNNEI. CDR3 sequence reads: CASSEGEAETQYF. The CDR3, as DNA: TGTGCCAGCAGTGAAGGAGAGGCGGAGACCCAGTACTTC.

This chain connects TRBV4-1 to TRBJ2-2; D is possibly TRBD1 or TRBD2 (5 bases each). In germline, CDR1 is MGHRA, CDR2 YSYEKL. V lost 4 bases and J 8 bases, leaving 17 bases between the germline ends. The CDR3 is made up of 15 amino acids. The CDR3: CASSPVASGTGELFF. For the CDR3, the DNA is TGCGCCAGCAGCCCAGTAGCATCGGGGACGGGGGAGCTGTTTTTT.

Only a few counts were recorded for this clone. The CDR3 sequence is CASSSQRVGSEQFF. In nucleotides, the CDR3 is TGTGCCAGCAGCTCCCAGAGGGTAGGGAGTGAGCAGTTCTTC. The J gene is TRBJ2-1, the V gene TRBV11-3, with D possibly matching TRBD2 (5 bases). V was trimmed by 4 bases and J by 9 bases, leaving 16 bases between them. Per the germline V gene, CDR1 is SGHNT and CDR2 is YENEEA. The CDR3 is made up of 14 amino acids. Filled out from reference TRBV11-3 and TRBJ2-1, the complete variable domain reads EAGVVQSPRYKIIEKKQPVAFWCNPISGHNTLYWYLQNLGQGPELLIRYENEEAVDDSQLPKDRFSAERLKGVDSTLKIQPAELGDSAVYLCASSSQRVGSEQFFGPGTRLTVL.

There are a few counts of this clone. The chain is built from TRBV7-9 and TRBJ2-7; D tentatively fits TRBD1 or TRBD2 (5 bases each). The CDR3 runs to 15 residues. V was pared by 0 bases and J by 0 bases, with 9 bases between. From germline, CDR1 is SEHNR and CDR2 FQNEAQ (reference sequence). In nucleotides, the CDR3 is TGTGCCAGCAGCTTAGCTGAGGGGACCTCCTACGAGCAGTACTTC. Translated: CASSLAEGTSYEQYF.